Reported below is one T cell receptor (beta chain). Its specificity is unknown. The TCR beta profiling, which covered VDJ combination and CDR3 sequence, was carried out using genomic DNA as the template. Each CDR3 protein is one row after TCRdb ran MiXCR on the reads. Of hundreds of thousands of distinct CDR3 sequences listed, roughly 64% were seen once; the top ten hold 3.5% to 4.5%. This sample stems from a study of CD8+CD57+ T cells in acquired aplastic anemia. Study conclusions and caveats: Some 31 CD8+ CDR3 sequences were shared between patients and controls.

Deletions cut 7 bases from V and 7 bases from J, with 17 bases between. CDR3 size: 14 residues. Per germline, CDR1 DFQATT and CDR2 SNEGSKA (reference sequence). The sequence was collected from a human donor in good health, serving as a control. Sequenced: sorted CD4+, CD8+, or CD8+CD57+ T cells (not recorded which) from PBMCs. This chain connects TRBV20-1 to TRBJ1-6; D perhaps matches TRBD1 (5 bases). In nucleotides, the CDR3 is TGCAGTGTTCAGGGAGTCGGGTTGAATTCACCCCTCCACTTT. It translates to CSVQGVGLNSPLHF.